The clone carrying this T cell receptor (beta chain) showed up just a few times. This record belongs to a study of blood T cell repertoires in COVID-19. Study context: Spain, Italy and the United States supplied samples that represented acute and convalescent COVID-19. T cells, B-cell-depleted T cells, or PBMCs supplied cDNA or gDNA.

Authors' methods: From reference gene primer amplification, estimates of nucleated cell counts were derived. Only in-frame clones appear in the TCRdb table, and some are missing; sequencing was by immunoSEQ multiplex PCR. V and J calls and clone size are as listed in that table; D and trimming were resolved from the DNA. The sample has tens of thousands of clones; under 80% are singletons. The germline gives CDR1 LNHDA, CDR2 SQIVND (reference sequence). This CDR3 is 15 amino acids long. V shed 4 bases and J 2 bases; nucleotides not matched to a gene: 5. Sequencing input: peripheral blood. The receptor's source is a man aged 70 or older with COVID-19, enrolled during active disease. The chain is built from TRBV19 and TRBJ1-3; the match to TRBD1 covers 7 bases. CDR3: CASSNAGGPGNTIYF. CDR3 DNA: TGTGCCAGTAGTAACGCAGGGGGACCTGGAAACACCATATATTTT.